This T cell receptor beta chain stems from a study of blood T cells in healthy people across ages. For the second PCR, which ran for about 6 to 11 cycles, a sample-barcoded 5' primer and a J-beta primer mix were used. Each cDNA molecule was tagged by a template-switch adaptor that had 12 random nucleotides. A minimum of 3 million CDR3-containing paired-end reads was obtained for each sample. One entry per CDR3 protein results from TCRdb running MiXCR on the 5' RACE reads. Altogether some 370,000 distinct CDR3 sequences are present, roughly half being singletons, with the ten largest covering about 54%. CDR3 length equals 16 residues. Germline-derived CDR1 and CDR2 are KGHSH and LQKENI. V shed 5 bases, J shed 0 bases, and the junction held 7 bases outside the gene matches. The authors isolated at least 7 million PBMCs per sample. Extraction yielded at least 5.5 micrograms of total RNA per sample.

The gene calls are TRBV18 and TRBJ1-3; 7 bases match TRBD1. Sequencing was carried out using blood. The receptor was derived from a man between 60 and 75 years old in good health. DNA of the CDR3: TGTGCCAGCTCATCGGACAGGACCCGCTCTGGAAACACCATATATTTT. It specifies CASSSDRTRSGNTIYF.